These 27 T cell receptor beta chains were all obtained from the same sample, sequenced in a study of blood T cell repertoires in COVID-19. Sequenced by immunoSEQ multiplex PCR; TCRdb stores in-frame clones only, minus some. The table includes about 280,000 clones, about four fifths detected once. Sample: peripheral blood. The source is a woman in her fifties or sixties who had recovered from COVID-19.

The chain combines TRBV5-1 with TRBJ2-1; perhaps TRBD2 as D (5 bases). The germline gives CDR1 SGHRS, CDR2 YFSETQ. The V end lost 0 bases, the J end lost 12 bases, and 10 bases lay between the germline ends. The CDR3 has 12 residues. CDR3 protein: CASSLAPLAQFF. The DNA for the CDR3 is TGCGCCAGCAGCTTGGCCCCCCTAGCGCAGTTCTTC.

The genes are TRBV10-3 and TRBJ2-1; 9 nucleotides line up with TRBD2. V gave up 11 bases and J gave up 6 bases; unmatched junction bases: 14. The CDR3 is made up of 15 amino acids. The germline V gene has CDR1 ENHRY and CDR2 SYGVKD. The CDR3 loop reads CASGGSGSSGNEQFF. CDR3 nucleotide sequence: TGTGCCTCCGGGGGTAGCGGGAGTTCCGGCAATGAGCAGTTCTTC.

The chain is built from TRBV24-1 and TRBJ2-1; 7 bases map to TRBD2. Germline V gene lookup returns CDR1 KGHDR and CDR2 SFDVKD. V was clipped by 6 bases and J by 8 bases; unmatched bases: 27. The CDR3 extends over 20 amino acids. CDR3 in amino acids: CATSKETVRRWSGGFDEQFF. DNA of the CDR3: TGTGCCACCAGTAAAGAGACAGTGCGTCGTTGGTCGGGAGGATTTGATGAGCAGTTCTTC.

The V gene is TRBV21-1, the J gene TRBJ1-1. TRBV21-1 is designated a pseudogene. The CDR3 runs 13 residues. The CDR3 protein is CASSIDCATEAFF. As DNA, the CDR3 is TGTGCCAGCAGCATAGATTGTGCCACTGAAGCTTTCTTT.

V usage is TRBV11-2 and J usage is TRBJ1-4, with 9 bases lining up with TRBD1. The CDR3 length is 16 residues. With V trimmed by 4 bases and J by 3 bases, 6 bases remained unmatched. Germline V gene lookup returns CDR1 SGHAT and CDR2 FQNNGV. CDR3 residues: CASSSIQGAPNEKLFF. For the CDR3, the DNA is TGTGCCAGCAGCTCGATACAGGGGGCGCCTAATGAAAAACTGTTTTTT.

The chain links TRBV3-1 (or the pseudogene TRBV3-2) to TRBJ2-1; 13 bases line up with TRBD2. CDR3 length: 19 residues. CDR1 and CDR2 from the germline V gene are LGHDT and YNNKEL (reference sequence). V lost 1 base and J lost 0; bases outside the gene matches: 6. In DNA form, the CDR3 reads TGTGCCAGCAGCCAAGTACTAGCGGGGGGGCGTTTCTCCTACAATGAGCAGTTCTTC. It encodes CASSQVLAGGRFSYNEQFF.

This chain uses TRBV7-8 with TRBJ1-4, with 7 bases that match TRBD1. V was clipped by 3 bases and J by 5 bases; unmatched bases: 0. Germline V gene lookup returns CDR1 SGHVS and CDR2 FQNEAQ. This CDR3 is built from 13 residues. In DNA, the CDR3 is TGTGCCAGCAGCTTGGACAGGAATGAAAAACTGTTTTTT. Protein sequence: CASSLDRNEKLFF.

The chain recombines TRBV15 with TRBJ2-7; the D gene is possibly TRBD1 (6 bases). CDR1 is LNHNV, CDR2 YYDKDF, per germline (reference sequence). The CDR3 has 12 residues. Trimming shortened V by 3 bases and J by 5 bases, and 8 bases separated the two germline ends. The CDR3 region is CATSRTGHEQYF. The CDR3 bases are TGTGCCACCAGCAGGACAGGCCACGAGCAGTACTTC.

V usage is TRBV28 and J usage is TRBJ2-7; TRBD2 is a possible D gene (6 bases). Per germline, CDR1 MDHEN and CDR2 SYDVKM. CDR3 length: 11 residues. The DNA for the CDR3 is TGTTCCGGAGGGGAGAGTGGCGAGCAGTACTTC. Translated: CSGGESGEQYF.

The chain links TRBV5-6 to TRBJ2-7; TRBD1 agrees at 7 bases. The CDR3 extends over 13 amino acids. Germline CDR1 is SGHDT and CDR2 is YYEEEE. V shed 4 bases, J shed 5 bases, and the junction held 6 bases outside the gene matches. The CDR3: CASSPGQVHEQYF. DNA for the CDR3: TGTGCCAGCAGCCCCGGACAGGTCCACGAGCAGTACTTC.

This sequence joins TRBV29-1 and TRBJ2-1; 11 bases agree with TRBD2. Germline V gene data show CDR1 as SQVTM and CDR2 as ANQGSEA. J lost 9 bases, V lost 3 bases, and 10 bases had no gene match. This CDR3 is 15 amino acids long. The CDR3: CSVEGLAVSPIEQFF. DNA for the CDR3: TGCAGCGTTGAGGGACTAGCGGTGAGTCCTATTGAGCAGTTCTTC.

The CDR3 protein is CASSFGTQGLRYGYTF. CDR3 coding DNA: TGTGCCAGCAGCTTTGGGACCCAGGGGCTACGGTATGGCTACACCTTC. The rearrangement links TRBV7-2 to TRBJ1-2; D perhaps matches TRBD1 (6 bases). CDR3 length: 16 amino acids. Germline V gene data show CDR1 as SGHTA and CDR2 as FQGNSA. V shed 3 bases and J shed 5 bases, with 19 bases lying between them.

This clone was detected once. The chain is built from TRBV7-6 and TRBJ2-7; 11 bases are a match to TRBD2. This CDR3 has 15 amino acids. The germline V gene encodes CDR1 SGHVS and CDR2 FNYEAQ. J lost 2 bases, V lost 5 bases, and 5 bases had no gene match. The CDR3 is CASSKTSGTTYEQYF. As DNA, the CDR3 is TGTGCCAGCAGCAAGACTAGCGGGACTACCTACGAGCAGTACTTC.

This rearrangement joins TRBV18 to TRBJ2-3, with a tentative D call TRBD1 (6 bases). With 6 bases removed from V and 1 base from J, the gap between germline ends came to 14 bases. Germline CDR1 is KGHSH and CDR2 is LQKENI. The CDR3 has 15 amino acids. This CDR3 reads CASSPNRVGTDTQYF. The DNA for the CDR3 is TGTGCCAGCTCCCCAAACAGGGTGGGCACAGATACGCAGTATTTT.

This chain links TRBV6-1 with TRBJ2-2; 8 bases agree with TRBD2. In germline, CDR1 is MNHNS, CDR2 SASEGT. CDR3 length: 17 residues. The ends lost 0 bases at V and 6 bases at J; junction bases unmatched: 9. The CDR3 DNA is TGTGCCAGCAGTGAAGCGAGAAGAACGGGGGGGGCCGGGGAGCTGTTTTTT. Translating gives CASSEARRTGGAGELFF.

This clone has only a few counts. This chain joins TRBV6-4 and TRBJ2-1; 8 positions match TRBD1. The CDR3 length is 16 residues. CDR1 and CDR2 (germline): MRHNA, SNTAGT. The trim removed 0 bases at V and 6 bases at J, leaving 7 bases unmatched. The CDR3 region has the DNA TGTGCCAGCAGTGACTCCGGGACAGGTCAACCCAATGAGCAGTTCTTC. Amino acids: CASSDSGTGQPNEQFF.

The chain is built from TRBV7-9 and TRBJ2-7; D is undetermined. Germline loops: CDR1 SEHNR, CDR2 FQNEAQ (reference sequence). Deletions cut 5 bases from V and 3 bases from J, with 5 bases between. The length of the CDR3 is 11 residues. The DNA of the CDR3 is TGTGCCAGCAGCAACAACTACGAGCAGTACTTC. Encoded protein: CASSNNYEQYF.

The chain uses TRBV7-2 and TRBJ1-4; no reliable D call. The germline V gene has CDR1 SGHTA and CDR2 FQGNSA. Trimming pared 5 bases from V and 8 bases from J, leaving 15 bases between. This CDR3 is built from 14 residues. CDR3 coding DNA: TGTGCCAGCAGCGCGGGGTTGGGGTACGAAAAACTGTTTTTT. Translated, it gives CASSAGLGYEKLFF.

V is TRBV10-3 and J is TRBJ2-5, with 8 bases lining up with TRBD2. Trimming at V came to 2 bases and at J to 1 base, leaving 9 bases not matched to a gene. The CDR3 spans 17 residues. Germline values: CDR1 ENHRY, CDR2 SYGVKD. Here the CDR3 reads CAISEGESGGFQETQYF. CDR3 nucleotides: TGTGCCATCAGTGAGGGAGAGAGCGGGGGTTTCCAAGAGACCCAGTACTTC.

This chain links TRBV6-2 or TRBV6-3 with TRBJ2-7; D call uncertain. CDR3 length: 13 amino acids. Deletions cut 2 bases from V and 3 bases from J, with 8 bases between. Per the germline V gene, CDR1 is MNHEY and CDR2 is SVGEGT. For the CDR3, the DNA is TGTGCCAGCAGTTACCGAGATCTCTACGAGCAGTACTTC. This gives the protein CASSYRDLYEQYF.

The V gene is TRBV27, the J gene TRBJ2-1, with D unresolved. The CDR3 covers 12 residues. The V gene's germline CDR1 is MNHEY and CDR2 SMNVEV (reference sequence). Trimming cost V 5 bases and J 5 bases, with 7 bases left between them. This CDR3 reads CASSRVHNEQFF. The CDR3 DNA follows: TGTGCCAGCAGTCGGGTACACAATGAGCAGTTCTTC.

This chain joins TRBV4-1 and TRBJ2-7; the match to TRBD2 covers 8 bases. CDR1 and CDR2 (germline): MGHRA, YSYEKL. The CDR3 contains 16 residues. V was clipped by 1 base and J by 2 bases; unmatched bases: 7. CDR3: CASSQARAGGAYEQYF. CDR3 DNA: TGCGCCAGCAGCCAAGCGCGGGCCGGGGGGGCCTACGAGCAGTACTTC.

The rearrangement uses TRBV7-2 and TRBJ2-5; 9 bases are a match to TRBD2. The CDR3 is 15 amino acids. Germline V gene lookup returns CDR1 SGHTA and CDR2 FQGNSA. V gave up 2 bases and J gave up 0 bases; unmatched junction bases: 1. The CDR3 DNA is TGTGCCAGCAGCTTACTAGCGGGGTACCAAGAGACCCAGTACTTC. Its translation is CASSLLAGYQETQYF.

This chain connects TRBV11-2 to TRBJ2-3; TRBD2 matches 14 bases. The J segment lost 6 bases and the V segment lost 4 bases, leaving 9 bases of the junction unmatched. CDR1 is SGHAT and CDR2 is FQNNGV in the germline V gene. CDR3 length: 17 residues. The CDR3 spells CASSSGTSGGHWDTQYF. Here the CDR3 DNA reads TGTGCCAGCAGCTCAGGGACTAGCGGGGGCCACTGGGATACGCAGTATTTT.

The rearrangement joins TRBV9 to TRBJ1-6; D possibly corresponds to TRBD1 (6 bases). Germline loops: CDR1 SGDLS, CDR2 YYNGEE. The CDR3 sequence is 14 residues long. Trimming left V 2 bases short and J 8 bases short, with 11 bases between. This CDR3 is CASSVTDSYSPLHF. CDR3 sequence (DNA): TGTGCCAGCAGCGTGACGGACAGTTATTCACCCCTCCACTTT.

The chain links TRBV24-1 to TRBJ1-2; possible D gene TRBD1, 5 bases. The V gene's germline CDR1 is KGHDR and CDR2 SFDVKD. Between the trimmed V and J ends, which lost 9 bases and 2 bases, there was a span of 12 bases. This CDR3 has 13 residues. CDR3 bases: TGTGCCACCGCAGACAGCTCCAACTATGGCTACACCTTC. This encodes CATADSSNYGYTF.

V and J are TRBV28 and TRBJ2-7; possible D gene TRBD1, 5 bases. The V and J ends lost 7 bases and 0 bases respectively, with 10 bases between them. In germline, CDR1 is MDHEN, CDR2 SYDVKM. The CDR3 is made up of 13 amino acids. CDR3 residues: CASNRQPSYEQYF. The CDR3 region has the DNA TGTGCCAGCAACAGACAGCCCTCCTACGAGCAGTACTTC. Full variable domain (missing parts from reference TRBV28 and TRBJ2-7): DVKVTQSSRYLVKRTGEKVFLECVQDMDHENMFWYRQDPGLGLRLIYFSYDVKMKEKGDIPEGYSVSREKKERFSLILESASTNQTSMYLCASNRQPSYEQYFGPGTRLTVT.